This T cell receptor beta chain was sequenced for a study of T cell responses to AZD1222 COVID-19 vaccine. Looking at the study overall: Timing groups of about 4 and about 12 weeks for second doses were pooled. General study points: Possibly, clonal diversity was underestimated; donors were largely white British and included more females. At baseline, seropositivity was found in only a handful of AZD1222 recipients. Compared with day 0, the breadth and depth of the Spike-specific TCR repertoire rose significantly after two doses of AZD1222.

With respect to this clone: The antigen remains unidentified.

Germline lookup yields CDR1 MGHRA and CDR2 YSYEKL. The ends lost 1 base at V and 1 base at J; junction bases unmatched: 7. The CDR3 extends over 17 amino acids. The assay was immunoSEQ multiplex PCR, and TCRdb's table has in-frame clones only and misses some. This table has about 120,000 clones, roughly 90% appearing once. The clonotype originates from an adult in good health. The sequencing here drew on peripheral blood, taken on day 0 of AZD1222 vaccination. The rearrangement links TRBV4-1 to TRBJ2-3, with 8 nucleotides matching TRBD2. The CDR3 nucleotides read TGCGCCAGCAGCCAAGTCGCACTGCGGGGGGGCACAGATACGCAGTATTTT. The encoded protein is CASSQVALRGGTDTQYF.